This T cell receptor beta chain was captured by sequencing in a study of tumour-infiltrating T cells in Burkitt lymphoma. Study information: Repertoire clonality predicted overall and progression-free survival.

J was trimmed by 0 bases and V by 0 bases; bases with no gene match: 6. Germline V gene sequence: CDR1 SGHRS, CDR2 YFSETQ. CDR3 length: 17 amino acids. The method was immunoSEQ multiplex PCR; TCRdb's version includes in-frame clones alone and lacks a portion of them. Found here are fewer than 20,000 clones, roughly 80% of them singletons; the top ten hold 2.1%. This clone was seen only a few times. This chain connects TRBV5-1 to TRBJ1-2, with 9 bases lining up with TRBD1. The sequenced sample consisted of tumor tissue. The TCR comes from a human donor with diffuse large B-cell lymphoma. CDR3 sequence (DNA): TGCGCCAGCAGCTTGGGGGACAGGGTTGGCACTAACTATGGCTACACCTTC. This translates into CASSLGDRVGTNYGYTF.